This is a list of T cell receptor beta chains from one sample in a study of T-cell memory formation after mild COVID-19. MiXCR was run by TCRdb on the 5' RACE reads, yielding one entry per CDR3 protein. The sample shows approximately 150,000 distinct CDR3 sequences, about 14% of them seen only once. Sequencing was performed on PBMCs or a T cell subset sorted from them (not recorded which). The receptors here all came from an adult woman who had mild COVID-19 (a few samples of this study predate the infection). Cell type and time point are not known. CDR3s include the opening cysteine and the closing phenylalanine or tryptophan. Each record gives: J gene, V gene, clone size, CDR3 protein. Where a row states a size, it is once, few, many or the class of an expanded clone; other rows omit it.

TRBJ2-7,TRBV21-1,many,CASSPYEQYF
TRBJ2-2,TRBV7-6,many,CASSLGLAVADTGELFF
TRBJ2-7,TRBV24-1,many,CATRGTGGEQYF
TRBJ2-2,TRBV20-1,-,CSARPFSSNTGELFF
TRBJ2-2,TRBV27,-,CASSLLVARVTGELFF
TRBJ2-1,TRBV5-4,-,CASSSPGAGGLNEQFF
TRBJ2-3,TRBV3-1,-,CASSQAGTGPRDTQYF
TRBJ2-1,TRBV11-3,-,CASSSKKWDEQFF
TRBJ1-2,TRBV6-2/TRBV6-3,few,CASKTRTDKKSYGYTF
TRBJ2-1,TRBV11-2,-,CASSFRSWNEQFF
TRBJ2-5,TRBV12-3/TRBV12-4,many,CASSLWGTGGKETQYF
TRBJ2-7,TRBV5-1,once,CASSLSPNEQYF